This passage covers 2 T cell receptor beta chains from one sample sequenced in a study of blood T cells in healthy people across ages. A second PCR, run for roughly 7 to 12 cycles, used a sample-barcoded 5' primer plus a J-beta primer mix. A single record per CDR3 protein comes from TCRdb applying MiXCR to the 5' RACE reads. The sample includes 1,500,000 or so distinct CDR3 sequences, about 42% of them seen just once. Sequencing used blood. The origin of the receptors is a young woman in good health.

Ten or more counts support this clonotype. This chain links TRBV29-1 with TRBJ2-1, with 7 bases identical to TRBD1. This CDR3 is built from 13 residues. Germline values: CDR1 SQVTM, CDR2 ANQGSEA. The ends lost 3 bases at V and 4 bases at J; junction bases unmatched: 3. The DNA for the CDR3 is TGCAGCGTTGAGGGCAGGGGGTACAATGAGCAGTTCTTC. Amino acids: CSVEGRGYNEQFF.

The chain joins TRBV7-2 to TRBJ2-2; the match to TRBD1 covers 7 bases. The ends lost 4 bases at V and 5 bases at J; junction bases unmatched: 10. The germline V gene encodes CDR1 SGHTA and CDR2 FQGNSA. The CDR3 runs 16 residues. CDR3 in amino acids: CASSWTYPGQTGELFF. The CDR3 bases are TGTGCCAGCAGCTGGACCTACCCGGGACAGACCGGGGAGCTGTTTTTT.